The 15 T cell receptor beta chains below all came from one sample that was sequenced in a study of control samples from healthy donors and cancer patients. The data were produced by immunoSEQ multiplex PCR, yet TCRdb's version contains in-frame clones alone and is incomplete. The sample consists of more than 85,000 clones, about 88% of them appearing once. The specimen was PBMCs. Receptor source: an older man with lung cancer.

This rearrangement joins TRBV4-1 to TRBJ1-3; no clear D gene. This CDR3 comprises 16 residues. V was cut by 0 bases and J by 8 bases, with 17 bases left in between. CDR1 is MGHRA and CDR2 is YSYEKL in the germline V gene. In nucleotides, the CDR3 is TGCGCCAGCAGCCAAGAGGACCGCAGCTTTCTTTACACCATATATTTT. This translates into CASSQEDRSFLYTIYF.

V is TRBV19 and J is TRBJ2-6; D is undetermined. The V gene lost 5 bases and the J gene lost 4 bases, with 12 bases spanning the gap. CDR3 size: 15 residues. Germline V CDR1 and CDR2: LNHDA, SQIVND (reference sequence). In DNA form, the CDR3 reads TGTGCCAGTAGTGAACGACCGGACGGGGCCAACGTCCTGACTTTC. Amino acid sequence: CASSERPDGANVLTF.

The CDR3 protein is CASSIPGRADTQYF. The CDR3 DNA follows: TGTGCCAGCAGCATACCGGGACGGGCAGATACGCAGTATTTT. The chain carries TRBV7-2 and TRBJ2-3, with D perhaps matching TRBD1 or TRBD2 (5 bases each). V was trimmed by 5 bases and J by 4 bases, leaving 13 bases between them. Germline CDR1 SGHTA, CDR2 FQGNSA. The CDR3 consists of 14 residues.

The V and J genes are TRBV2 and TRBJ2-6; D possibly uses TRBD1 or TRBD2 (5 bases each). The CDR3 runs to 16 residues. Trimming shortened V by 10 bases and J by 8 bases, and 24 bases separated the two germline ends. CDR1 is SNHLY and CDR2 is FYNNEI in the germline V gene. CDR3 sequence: CAINRWGTVETNVLTF. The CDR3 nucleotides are TGTGCCATCAATCGGTGGGGGACGGTCGAGACCAACGTCCTGACTTTC.

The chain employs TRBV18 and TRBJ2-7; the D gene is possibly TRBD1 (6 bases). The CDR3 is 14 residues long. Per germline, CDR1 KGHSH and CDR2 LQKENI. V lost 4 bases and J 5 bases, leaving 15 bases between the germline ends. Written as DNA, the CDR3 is TGTGCCAGCTCACAAACTACAGGGCGACACGAGCAGTACTTC. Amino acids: CASSQTTGRHEQYF.

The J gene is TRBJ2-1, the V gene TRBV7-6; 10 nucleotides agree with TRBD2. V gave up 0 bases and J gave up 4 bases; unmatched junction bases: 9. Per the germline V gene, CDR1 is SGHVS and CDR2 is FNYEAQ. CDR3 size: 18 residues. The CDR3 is CASSLALPSSGGYNEQFF. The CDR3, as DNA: TGTGCCAGCAGCTTAGCGCTTCCTTCTAGCGGGGGTTACAATGAGCAGTTCTTC.

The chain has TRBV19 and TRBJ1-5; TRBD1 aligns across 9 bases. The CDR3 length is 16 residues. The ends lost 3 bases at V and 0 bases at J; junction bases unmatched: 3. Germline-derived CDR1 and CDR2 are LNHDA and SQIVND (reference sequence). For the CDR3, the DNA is TGTGCCAGTAGTATTGGACAGGGGTATAGCAATCAGCCCCAGCATTTT. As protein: CASSIGQGYSNQPQHF.

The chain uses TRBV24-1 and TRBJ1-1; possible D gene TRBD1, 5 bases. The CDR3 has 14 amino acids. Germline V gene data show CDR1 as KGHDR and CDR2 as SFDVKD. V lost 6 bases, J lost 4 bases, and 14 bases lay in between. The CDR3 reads CATSPSRAGTEAFF. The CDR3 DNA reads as TGTGCCACCAGTCCCAGCAGGGCGGGCACTGAAGCTTTCTTT.

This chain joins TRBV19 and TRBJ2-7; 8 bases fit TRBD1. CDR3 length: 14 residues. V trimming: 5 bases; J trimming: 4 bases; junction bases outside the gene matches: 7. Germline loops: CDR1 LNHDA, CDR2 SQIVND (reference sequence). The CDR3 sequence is CASSAGTGGYEQYF. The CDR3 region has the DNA TGTGCCAGTAGTGCGGGAACAGGGGGGTACGAGCAGTACTTC.

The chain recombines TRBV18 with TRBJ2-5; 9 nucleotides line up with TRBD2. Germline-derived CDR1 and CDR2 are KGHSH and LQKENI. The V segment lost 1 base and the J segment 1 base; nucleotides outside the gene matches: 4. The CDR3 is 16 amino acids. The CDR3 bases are TGTGCCAGCTCACCACTAACTAGCGGGTCCCAAGAGACCCAGTACTTC. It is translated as CASSPLTSGSQETQYF.

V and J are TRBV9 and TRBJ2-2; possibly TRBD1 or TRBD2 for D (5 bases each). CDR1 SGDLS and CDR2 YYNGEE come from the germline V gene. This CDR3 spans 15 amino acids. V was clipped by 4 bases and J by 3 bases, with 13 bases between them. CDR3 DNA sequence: TGTGCCAGCAGCTCCCGGGACGGTGACACCGGGGAGCTGTTTTTT. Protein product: CASSSRDGDTGELFF.

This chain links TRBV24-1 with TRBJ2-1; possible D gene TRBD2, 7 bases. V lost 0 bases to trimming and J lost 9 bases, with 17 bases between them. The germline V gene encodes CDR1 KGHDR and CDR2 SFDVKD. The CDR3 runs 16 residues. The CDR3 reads CATSDLAGEGVIEQFF. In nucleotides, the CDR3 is TGTGCCACCAGTGATTTGGCGGGAGAGGGGGTAATTGAGCAGTTCTTC.

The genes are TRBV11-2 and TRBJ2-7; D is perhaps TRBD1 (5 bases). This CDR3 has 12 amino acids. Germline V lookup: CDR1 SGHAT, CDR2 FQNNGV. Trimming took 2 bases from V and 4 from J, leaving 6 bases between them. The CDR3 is CASSLQGYEQYF. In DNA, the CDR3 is TGTGCCAGCAGCTTACAGGGTTACGAGCAGTACTTC.

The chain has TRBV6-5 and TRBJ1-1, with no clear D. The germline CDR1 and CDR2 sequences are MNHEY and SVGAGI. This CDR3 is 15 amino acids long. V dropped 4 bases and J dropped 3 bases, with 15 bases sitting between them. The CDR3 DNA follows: TGTGCCAGCAGTTTGCGAACTAGGGCGGACACTGAAGCTTTCTTT. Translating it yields CASSLRTRADTEAFF.

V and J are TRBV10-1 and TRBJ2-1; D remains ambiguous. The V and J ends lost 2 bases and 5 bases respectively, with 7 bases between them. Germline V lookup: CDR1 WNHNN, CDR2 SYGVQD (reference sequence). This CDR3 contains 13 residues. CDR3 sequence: CASSENSDNEQFF. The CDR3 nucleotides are TGCGCCAGCAGTGAGAATTCGGACAATGAGCAGTTCTTC.